Below, 24 T cell receptor beta chains from the same sample are listed, as sequenced in a study of technical replicates of blood from a handful of donors. TCRdb's table, derived via immunoSEQ multiplex PCR, lists solely in-frame clones and lacks some. Of 85,000 to 100,000 clones listed, approximately 96% are singletons. Sequenced: T cells isolated from PBMCs. Receptors originate from a human donor in good health.

This clone has a single count. V is TRBV18 and J is TRBJ2-1; 8 nucleotides align to TRBD1. The trim removed 3 bases at V and 1 base at J, leaving 8 bases unmatched. In germline, CDR1 is KGHSH, CDR2 LQKENI. The length of the CDR3 is 17 residues. CDR3: CASSPLTGATSYNEQFF. The CDR3 DNA reads TGTGCCAGCTCACCGCTGACAGGGGCGACATCCTACAATGAGCAGTTCTTC. Full variable domain (outside the CDR3, taken from reference TRBV18 and TRBJ2-1): NAGVMQNPRHLVRRRGQEARLRCSPMKGHSHVYWYRQLPEEGLKFMVYLQKENIIDESGMPKERFSAEFPKEGPSILRIQQVVRGDSAAYFCASSPLTGATSYNEQFFGPGTRLTVL.

V usage is TRBV5-1 and J usage is TRBJ1-2, with a weak D call TRBD1 (6 bases). V was pared by 4 bases and J by 2 bases, with 21 bases between. This CDR3 has 17 residues. Germline CDR1 reads SGHRS; CDR2 reads YFSETQ. The CDR3 protein is CASSPPGGADLNYGYTF. The CDR3 bases are TGCGCCAGCAGCCCTCCCGGGGGGGCGGACCTGAACTATGGCTACACCTTC. The full variable domain, completed using reference TRBV5-1 and TRBJ1-2, is KAGVTQTPRYLIKTRGQQVTLSCSPISGHRSVSWYQQTPGQGLQFLFEYFSETQRNKGNFPGRFSGRQFSNSRSEMNVSTLELGDSALYLCASSPPGGADLNYGYTFGSGTRLTVV.

The J gene is TRBJ2-2, the V gene TRBV10-3; 10 positions match TRBD1. This CDR3 has 16 amino acids. Per the germline V gene, CDR1 is ENHRY and CDR2 is SYGVKD. V was pared by 6 bases and J by 3 bases, with 7 bases of the junction left unmatched. The CDR3 sequence: CAISPDRGPHTGELFF. The CDR3 nucleotides are TGTGCCATCAGCCCAGACAGGGGGCCACACACCGGGGAGCTGTTTTTT.

This clone was picked up one time. Other DNA sequences in the same sample also yield this CDR3. The V and J genes are TRBV5-6 and TRBJ2-7; possible D gene TRBD2, 5 bases. In germline, CDR1 is SGHDT, CDR2 YYEEEE. Trimming cost V 0 bases and J 7 bases, with 5 bases left between them. This CDR3 has 11 amino acids. The CDR3, as DNA: TGTGCCAGCAGCTTGGCGGGGGAGCAGTACTTC. Protein sequence: CASSLAGEQYF.

The rearrangement joins TRBV7-2 to TRBJ1-3; no clear D. Germline V lookup: CDR1 SGHTA, CDR2 FQGNSA. This CDR3 is built from 14 residues. V dropped 10 bases and J dropped 1 base, with 14 bases sitting between them. This CDR3 reads CATETSPSGNTIYF. Here the CDR3 DNA reads TGTGCCACCGAAACCAGTCCGTCTGGAAACACCATATATTTT.

The V call is TRBV28, the J call TRBJ2-7, with D maybe TRBD1 (6 bases). This CDR3 region has 14 residues. Germline V CDR1 and CDR2: MDHEN, SYDVKM. The V end lost 6 bases, the J end lost 0 bases, and 12 bases lay between the germline ends. The chain's CDR3 is CASSLTGISYEQYF. CDR3 in DNA: TGTGCCAGCAGCCTGACAGGTATCTCCTACGAGCAGTACTTC.

The chain is built from TRBV6-1 and TRBJ1-2; 7 positions match TRBD1. The CDR3 has 10 amino acids. Germline loops: CDR1 MNHNS, CDR2 SASEGT. CDR3 sequence reads: CVTGDGGYTF. The CDR3, as DNA: TGTGTAACAGGGGATGGTGGCTACACCTTC.

This chain links TRBV14 with TRBJ1-4, with 7 bases aligning to TRBD1. Germline V CDR1 and CDR2: SGHDN, FVKESK. This CDR3 has 13 residues. The V gene end was trimmed by 0 bases and the J gene end by 10 bases; junction bases not matched to a gene: 2. The CDR3 nucleotides read TGTGCCAGCAGCCAAGAATCAGGGGGAAAACTGTTTTTT. This codes for CASSQESGGKLFF.

The chain links TRBV5-1 to TRBJ1-2; 8 nucleotides line up with TRBD1. The CDR3 consists of 15 residues. With V trimmed by 4 bases and J by 2 bases, 7 bases remained unmatched. Germline CDR1 and CDR2: SGHRS and YFSETQ. The CDR3 loop reads CASSEVGQGNYGYTF. The CDR3, as DNA: TGCGCCAGCAGCGAGGTAGGACAGGGAAACTATGGCTACACCTTC.

V gene TRBV4-1 combines with J gene TRBJ1-5, with a possible D match to TRBD1 (5 bases). Germline V CDR1 and CDR2: MGHRA, YSYEKL. The CDR3 is 15 residues long. The V gene lost 4 bases and the J gene lost 4 bases, with 14 bases spanning the gap. Here the CDR3 DNA reads TGCGCCAGCAGCCCGTCCGACAGCCTAAATCAGCCCCAGCATTTT. Translated: CASSPSDSLNQPQHF.

The chain recombines TRBV19 with TRBJ1-2, with TRBD1 matching over 9 bases. Germline CDR1 reads LNHDA; CDR2 reads SQIVND (reference sequence). The CDR3 has 15 residues. Germline trimming cut 6 bases from V and 4 bases from J; bases unmatched to any gene: 9. The DNA for the CDR3 is TGTGCCAGTAGAGGGGGGACAGGGCATCCCTATGGCTACACCTTC. This gives the protein CASRGGTGHPYGYTF.

The CDR3 nucleotides are TGTGCCAGCAGCTTACTCGTTTTCAGCGGGGCCACAGATACGCAGTATTTT. Translation: CASSLLVFSGATDTQYF. The V call is TRBV7-6, the J call TRBJ2-3; 7 nucleotides match TRBD2. This CDR3 is 17 amino acids long. The ends lost 2 bases at V and 2 bases at J; junction bases unmatched: 10. The V gene's germline CDR1 is SGHVS and CDR2 FNYEAQ.

Only a few counts were recorded for this clone. J is TRBJ1-5 and V is TRBV13, with D maybe TRBD1 (5 bases). V gave up 6 bases and J gave up 0 bases, with 9 bases separating them. The CDR3 contains 14 residues. The germline CDR1 and CDR2 sequences are PRHDT and FYEKMQ (reference sequence). CDR3 nucleotide sequence: TGTGCCAGCAGTTTGGGGGGTAGCAATCAGCCCCAGCATTTT. Translated: CASSLGGSNQPQHF.

The V gene is TRBV13, the J gene TRBJ2-5; a possible D gene is TRBD1 (6 bases). Germline lookup yields CDR1 PRHDT and CDR2 FYEKMQ (reference sequence). The CDR3 covers 11 residues. V was pared by 3 bases and J by 14 bases, with 13 bases between. This CDR3 reads CASSFGTSSYF. The CDR3 nucleotides are TGTGCCAGCAGCTTCGGGACAAGCTCCTACTTC.

The chain links TRBV6-5 to TRBJ1-2; D gene ambiguous. The V end lost 2 bases, the J end lost 4 bases, and 8 bases lay between the germline ends. Per the germline V gene, CDR1 is MNHEY and CDR2 is SVGAGI. The CDR3 sequence is 13 residues long. The CDR3 region is CASSYSQFYGYTF. CDR3 bases: TGTGCCAGCAGTTACAGTCAGTTCTATGGCTACACCTTC.

The chain joins TRBV25-1 to TRBJ1-5; D is unresolved. Trimming took off 4 bases at V and 8 bases at J, with 21 bases between the two ends. This CDR3 is 16 amino acids long. Germline CDR1 MGHDK, CDR2 SYGVNS. CDR3 in amino acids: CASSGSLTEPREPQHF. The CDR3 bases are TGTGCCAGCAGTGGGTCGTTGACGGAGCCACGTGAGCCCCAGCATTTT.

The chain combines TRBV9 with TRBJ2-1, with D possibly TRBD2 on 6 matching bases. The germline V and J ends were trimmed by 0 bases and 0 bases, with 13 bases remaining between them. The germline gives CDR1 SGDLS, CDR2 YYNGEE. There are 17 residues in the CDR3. This CDR3 is CASSVEWGVSSYNEQFF. The CDR3 nucleotides read TGTGCCAGCAGCGTAGAATGGGGGGTCAGCTCCTACAATGAGCAGTTCTTC.

The rearrangement links TRBV10-1 to TRBJ2-3, with TRBD2 identical over 10 bases. The CDR3 covers 18 residues. V was clipped by 0 bases and J by 3 bases; unmatched bases: 9. Germline V lookup: CDR1 WNHNN, CDR2 SYGVQD (reference sequence). CDR3 residues: CASSESMLAGVQTDTQYF. The CDR3 DNA is TGCGCCAGCAGTGAGTCGATGCTAGCGGGAGTCCAAACAGATACGCAGTATTTT.

This clone was picked up one time. The chain is built from TRBV10-3 and TRBJ2-2; 11 bases agree with TRBD1. Looked up from germline, CDR1 is ENHRY and CDR2 is SYGVKD. The J segment lost 5 bases and the V segment lost 0 bases, leaving 8 bases of the junction unmatched. The CDR3 totals 18 residues. For the CDR3, the DNA is TGTGCCATCAGTGAGTCCGGGACAGGGGGAATGGGAACCGGGGAGCTGTTTTTT. Residues: CAISESGTGGMGTGELFF.

The V gene is TRBV28, the J gene TRBJ1-2, with 9 bases matching TRBD1. The CDR3 contains 15 residues. With 3 bases clipped from V and 4 bases from J, the junction kept 6 bases outside the gene matches. Germline lookup yields CDR1 MDHEN and CDR2 SYDVKM. CDR3: CASSFRQGGSYGYTF. CDR3 DNA: TGTGCCAGCAGTTTCCGACAGGGGGGGAGCTATGGCTACACCTTC.

J is TRBJ1-1 and V is TRBV13; no firm D call. The germline gives CDR1 PRHDT, CDR2 FYEKMQ (reference sequence). The length of the CDR3 is 12 residues. With 8 bases removed from V and 3 bases from J, the gap between germline ends came to 10 bases. The CDR3 here is CASRGSYTEAFF. CDR3 sequence (DNA): TGTGCCAGCCGCGGGAGTTACACTGAAGCTTTCTTT.

The chain is built from TRBV6-1 and TRBJ2-3, with TRBD2 matching 7 bases. V shed 6 bases and J 1 base; nucleotides not matched to a gene: 13. The CDR3 length is 17 residues. CDR1 and CDR2 from the germline V gene are MNHNS and SASEGT. The CDR3 DNA follows: TGTGCCAGCAGAGAAACCCCTACTGCGGGGGGCACAGATACGCAGTATTTT. Its translation: CASRETPTAGGTDTQYF.

The chain employs TRBV10-3 and TRBJ2-5, with 7 bases identical to TRBD1. The J call could be wrong; TRBJ2-7 is a better fit for the DNA end. The CDR3 sequence is 13 residues long. Germline CDR1 and CDR2: ENHRY and SYGVKD. CDR3 sequence reads: CAIRRQGSYEQYF. DNA of the CDR3: TGTGCCATCAGGAGACAGGGCTCCTACGAGCAGTACTTC.

This chain connects TRBV6-1 to TRBJ1-3, with 7 bases that match TRBD1. This CDR3 comprises 16 residues. Germline V gene lookup returns CDR1 MNHNS and CDR2 SASEGT. The ends lost 0 bases at V and 3 bases at J; junction bases unmatched: 5. Here the CDR3 DNA reads TGTGCCAGCAGTGAAGCGCTTCCAGGGGGTGGAAACACCATATATTTT. Its translation: CASSEALPGGGNTIYF.